The 18 T cell receptor beta chains below come from one sample, sequenced in a study of cytomegalovirus exposure and HLA in healthy donors. The PCR contained 60 Vbeta and 13 Jbeta primers. Sequencing used immunoSEQ multiplex PCR; TCRdb keeps in-frame clones, though not all of them. The table records approximately 170,000 clones, 71% of them present only once. The sequenced material came from PBMCs. The receptors were sampled from a girl aged 10 to 17 in good health and CMV-seronegative.

V is TRBV19 and J is TRBJ2-5, with 8 bases lining up with TRBD1. This CDR3 has 16 residues. Trimming cost V 5 bases and J 6 bases; bases outside gene matches: 14. The germline V gene encodes CDR1 LNHDA and CDR2 SQIVND (reference sequence). The CDR3 protein is CASSWDHRQGRKTQYF. The CDR3 DNA reads TGTGCCAGTAGTTGGGATCACCGACAGGGGAGGAAGACCCAGTACTTC.

The gene calls are TRBV20-1 and TRBJ2-7; D is unresolved. Germline V gene data show CDR1 as DFQATT and CDR2 as SNEGSKA (reference sequence). The CDR3 runs to 11 residues. Trimming shortened V by 6 bases and J by 2 bases, and 8 bases separated the two germline ends. CDR3: CSALRTYEQYF. The CDR3, as DNA: TGCAGTGCCCTGCGCACCTACGAGCAGTACTTC.

This clone showed up just a few times. The CDR3, as DNA: TGTGCCAGCAGCTTAGTTAGAAACAGGGGGTACGAGCAGTACTTC. Translated, it gives CASSLVRNRGYEQYF. The chain is built from TRBV7-8 and TRBJ2-7; TRBD1 matches 8 bases. Germline values: CDR1 SGHVS, CDR2 FQNEAQ. The V and J ends lost 1 base and 4 bases, in that order; junction bases with no gene match: 6. This CDR3 contains 15 residues.

In this sample, this clone turned up once. This chain connects TRBV11-2 to TRBJ1-2; 10 bases align to TRBD1. This CDR3 region has 15 residues. The trim removed 4 bases at V and 5 bases at J, leaving 7 bases unmatched. CDR1 SGHAT and CDR2 FQNNGV come from the germline V gene. This CDR3 is CASSSFRDRGYGYTF. As DNA, the CDR3 is TGTGCCAGCAGCTCGTTCCGGGACAGGGGTTATGGCTACACCTTC.

The chain links TRBV5-1 to TRBJ2-3; 9 nucleotides align to TRBD1. V dropped 3 bases and J dropped 7; count of bases not matched to a gene: 9. This CDR3 is built from 15 residues. Looked up from germline, CDR1 is SGHRS and CDR2 is YFSETQ. The CDR3 reads CASSSDPGTGYTQYF. The CDR3 nucleotides read TGCGCCAGCAGCTCGGACCCCGGGACAGGGTATACGCAGTATTTT.

In this sample, this clone turned up a few times. The chain employs TRBV28 and TRBJ1-3; D not resolved. The CDR3 contains 14 residues. Deletions cut 3 bases from V and 2 bases from J, with 8 bases between. Germline loops: CDR1 MDHEN, CDR2 SYDVKM. The CDR3 sequence: CASSLGGTGNTIYF. As DNA, the CDR3 is TGTGCCAGCAGTTTGGGAGGGACTGGAAACACCATATATTTT. The whole variable domain, filled in from reference TRBV28 and TRBJ1-3, reads DVKVTQSSRYLVKRTGEKVFLECVQDMDHENMFWYRQDPGLGLRLIYFSYDVKMKEKGDIPEGYSVSREKKERFSLILESASTNQTSMYLCASSLGGTGNTIYFGEGSWLTVV.

V gene TRBV29-1 combines with J gene TRBJ1-1; D is uncertain. Germline CDR1 reads SQVTM; CDR2 reads ANQGSEA. This CDR3 spans 15 amino acids. Trimming removed 6 bases from V and 4 bases from J, with 21 bases in between. The CDR3 DNA reads TGCAGCGTCCAAGGCGGGCAGGTTATTAGCACTGAAGCTTTCTTT. Amino acid sequence: CSVQGGQVISTEAFF. Complete variable domain (other parts from reference TRBV29-1 and TRBJ1-1): SAVISQKPSRDICQRGTSLTIQCQVDSQVTMMFWYRQQPGQSLTLIATANQGSEATYESGFVIDKFPISRPNLTFSTLTVSNMSPEDSSIYLCSVQGGQVISTEAFFGQGTRLTVV.

This rearrangement joins TRBV29-1 to TRBJ2-7; D remains unclear. This CDR3 region has 14 residues. The germline gives CDR1 SQVTM, CDR2 ANQGSEA. Trimming took 7 bases from V and 0 from J, leaving 16 bases between them. The CDR3: CSGKLTDSSYEQYF. Here the CDR3 DNA reads TGCAGCGGAAAACTGACTGATTCCTCCTACGAGCAGTACTTC.

The V gene is TRBV29-1, the J gene TRBJ1-2, with unresolved D. The ends were cut back, 0 bases at V and 1 base at J, with 6 bases in the middle. CDR1 is SQVTM and CDR2 is ANQGSEA in the germline V gene. This CDR3 comprises 13 residues. The CDR3 is CSVEDSLNYGYTF. In DNA form, the CDR3 reads TGCAGCGTTGAAGATTCCCTTAACTATGGCTACACCTTC.

The J gene is TRBJ2-3, the V gene TRBV5-1; 8 bases are a match to TRBD2. In germline, CDR1 is SGHRS, CDR2 YFSETQ. V lost 4 bases, J lost 2 bases, and 6 bases stayed unmatched. The CDR3 is 15 amino acids. CDR3 nucleotides: TGCGCCAGCAGCCCCGGGAGGGACCACACAGATACGCAGTATTTT. Residues: CASSPGRDHTDTQYF.

In this sample, this clone turned up a few times. The V and J genes are TRBV2 and TRBJ1-6; 9 nucleotides match TRBD1. The CDR3 length is 15 residues. Germline values: CDR1 SNHLY, CDR2 FYNNEI. J was trimmed by 10 bases and V by 6 bases; bases with no gene match: 10. CDR3 DNA: TGTGCCAGCAGACCCGGGACAGGGCTAGGGTCACCCCTCCACTTT. Protein: CASRPGTGLGSPLHF.

With regard to this clone: The junction shows a germline mismatch at one end, possibly a read error. J is TRBJ2-3 and V is TRBV7-2; a possible D gene is TRBD2 (7 bases). CDR3 size: 15 residues. Per germline, CDR1 SGHTA and CDR2 FQGNSA. The CDR3 region is CASSPLGGAGDAQYF. The DNA of the CDR3 is TGTGCCAGCAGCCCCTTGGGGGGGGCGGGAGATGCGCAGTATTTT.

V usage is TRBV6-5 and J usage is TRBJ2-3; D is ambiguous. Germline CDR1 MNHEY, CDR2 SVGAGI. Trimming removed 5 bases from V and 2 bases from J, with 14 bases in between. The CDR3 has 15 residues. CDR3 nucleotide sequence: TGTGCCAGCAGTCCCTCGAGTTCATACACAGATACGCAGTATTTT. Its translation is CASSPSSSYTDTQYF.

This clone came up once. The J gene is TRBJ2-1, the V gene TRBV19; 11 nucleotides align to TRBD1. The V gene end was trimmed by 6 bases and the J gene end by 7 bases; junction bases not matched to a gene: 11. Looked up from germline, CDR1 is LNHDA and CDR2 is SQIVND (reference sequence). CDR3 length equals 16 residues. The CDR3 coding sequence is TGTGCCAGTAGGGGGAGGACAGGGGGCTCCACTAATGAGCAGTTCTTC. This codes for CASRGRTGGSTNEQFF.

The CDR3 loop is CASSEQGYEQYF. DNA of the CDR3: TGTGCCAGCAGTGAACAGGGGTACGAGCAGTACTTC. The V gene is TRBV2, the J gene TRBJ2-7; TRBD1 might be the D (6 bases). In germline, CDR1 is SNHLY, CDR2 FYNNEI. The CDR3 runs to 12 residues. The germline V and J ends were trimmed by 2 bases and 4 bases, with 6 bases remaining between them.

This rearrangement joins TRBV7-9 to TRBJ2-3; D may be TRBD1 (5 bases). V was trimmed by 2 bases and J by 0 bases, leaving 9 bases between them. Germline values: CDR1 SEHNR, CDR2 FQNEAQ (reference sequence). This CDR3 is 15 amino acids long. This CDR3 reads CASSLLDISTDTQYF. The CDR3 DNA sequence: TGTGCCAGCAGCTTACTGGACATAAGCACAGATACGCAGTATTTT.

This chain links TRBV5-1 with TRBJ2-7; 9 bases are a match to TRBD1. V lost 3 bases, J lost 5 bases, and 6 bases stayed unmatched. This CDR3 has 14 residues. CDR1 and CDR2 (germline): SGHRS, YFSETQ. The CDR3 here is CASSWWTGENEQYF. The CDR3 bases are TGCGCCAGCAGCTGGTGGACAGGGGAAAACGAGCAGTACTTC.

Only a few counts were recorded for this clone. The V call is TRBV9, the J call TRBJ1-1, with D possibly being TRBD1 (6 bases). This CDR3 region has 15 residues. Germline CDR1 SGDLS, CDR2 YYNGEE. V lost 0 bases and J 0 bases, leaving 9 bases between the germline ends. CDR3 nucleotides: TGTGCCAGCAGCGTAGTTGGGGACATGAACACTGAAGCTTTCTTT. It translates to CASSVVGDMNTEAFF.